This T cell receptor (beta chain) is drawn from a study of blood T cell repertoires in COVID-19. Looking at the study overall: Sources were T cells, B-cell-depleted T cells, or PBMCs; the material itself was cDNA or gDNA.

Clones were read by immunoSEQ multiplex PCR, and TCRdb kept only the in-frame ones, dropping some. The table has about 240,000 clones, 75% to 85% seen once. The sequencing input was peripheral blood. This receptor was identified in a woman aged 55-70 years with active or convalescent COVID-19.

The DNA for the CDR3 is TGTGCCAGCACATTAAGCGGGGGTGTGAACACTGAAGCTTTCTTT. Translating it yields CASTLSGGVNTEAFF. This chain joins TRBV6-5 and TRBJ1-1, with a weak D call TRBD1 (5 bases). Trimming stripped 7 bases from V and 0 bases from J, with 15 bases between. Germline CDR1 is MNHEY and CDR2 is SVGAGI. The CDR3 covers 15 residues.